The entry below gives a single T cell receptor (beta chain) sequence along with its context. Its antigen is not known. CD4+ T cells were isolated after around ten days of culture. IL-2 medium supplanted half the medium on days 3 and 7. Germline CDR1 is KGHSH and CDR2 is LQKENI. Trimming pared 0 bases from V and 8 bases from J, leaving 7 bases between. This CDR3 is built from 13 residues. The record originates from a study of vaccination effects on CD4 cells after COVID-19. Study-wide background: Samples came 142 and 148 days after COVID-19 diagnosis, before vaccination.

The protocol was immunoSEQ multiplex PCR, while the TCRdb copy is restricted to in-frame clones and leaves out a portion. The data contain 45,000 to 60,000 clones, around 76% of them seen just once; the ten biggest clones take up about 10%. This receptor was obtained from a human donor who had a prior SARS-CoV-2 infection. The sequenced sample was CD4+ T cells from PBMCs cultured without peptide, obtained before COVID-19 vaccination. The gene calls are TRBV18 and TRBJ1-4; D not certain. DNA of the CDR3: TGTGCCAGCTCACCACCATCAGGAGAAAAACTGTTTTTT. Encoded protein: CASSPPSGEKLFF.